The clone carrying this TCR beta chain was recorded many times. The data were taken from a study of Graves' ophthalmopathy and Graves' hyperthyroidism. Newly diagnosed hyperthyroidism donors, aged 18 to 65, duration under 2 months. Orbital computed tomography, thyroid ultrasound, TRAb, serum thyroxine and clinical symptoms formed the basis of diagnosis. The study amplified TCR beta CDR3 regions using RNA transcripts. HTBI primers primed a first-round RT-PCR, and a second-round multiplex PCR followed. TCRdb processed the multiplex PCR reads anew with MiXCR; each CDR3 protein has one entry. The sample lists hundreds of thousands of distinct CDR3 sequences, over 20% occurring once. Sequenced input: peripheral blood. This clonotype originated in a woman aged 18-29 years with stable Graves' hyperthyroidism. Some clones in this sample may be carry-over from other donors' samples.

The CDR3 coding sequence is TGTGCCAGCAGTTACCCGCCTCACGAGCAGTACTTC. Translated, it gives CASSYPPHEQYF. The chain recombines TRBV6-2 or TRBV6-3 with TRBJ2-7; the D is unclear. V was trimmed by 2 bases and J by 5 bases, leaving 7 bases between them. The CDR3 contains 12 residues. CDR1 is MNHEY and CDR2 is SVGEGT in the germline V gene.